This T cell receptor (beta chain) was captured by sequencing in a study of blood T cell repertoires in COVID-19. Overall study: Samples representing acute and convalescent COVID-19 were sourced from the United States, Italy and Spain. The analysed material was cDNA or gDNA that came from T cells, B-cell-depleted T cells, or PBMCs.

The protocol was immunoSEQ multiplex PCR, while the TCRdb copy is restricted to in-frame clones and leaves out a portion. Among about 64,000 clones, around 83% were seen once, and the ten largest hold about 6%. With 3 bases removed from V and 12 bases from J, the gap between germline ends came to 12 bases. Germline CDR1 reads DFQATT; CDR2 reads SNEGSKA (reference sequence). The CDR3 is made up of 11 amino acids. The sequenced material came from peripheral blood. This chain connects TRBV20-1 to TRBJ2-1; a possible D gene is TRBD1 (5 bases). The TCR sequence derives from a woman aged 60-75 years with acute or convalescent COVID-19. CDR3 nucleotides: TGCAGTGCTAGTCTGGGGCCAGGGCAGTTCTTC. Its protein product is CSASLGPGQFF.